This T cell receptor beta chain was profiled in a study of T cell responses to AZD1222 COVID-19 vaccine. Sequencing used immunoSEQ multiplex PCR; TCRdb keeps in-frame clones, though not all of them. The data contain 150,000 or so clones, about 90% of them seen just once; the ten biggest clones take up less than 2%. This CDR3 contains 16 residues. Trimming shortened V by 0 bases and J by 1 base, and 11 bases separated the two germline ends. Germline V gene lookup returns CDR1 SGDLS and CDR2 YYNGEE. Here the sequenced sample was peripheral blood, taken on day 0 of AZD1222 vaccination. The rearrangement links TRBV9 to TRBJ1-5; D may be TRBD1 (6 bases). The origin of this receptor is an adult in good health. The CDR3 region has the DNA TGTGCCAGCAGCGTAGCGTCAGGGGAAAGCAATCAGCCCCAGCATTTT. Translation gives CASSVASGESNQPQHF.